This T cell receptor beta chain was identified in a study of blood T cell repertoires in COVID-19. On the study more broadly: The analysed material was cDNA or gDNA that came from T cells, B-cell-depleted T cells, or PBMCs.

TCRdb's copy holds only in-frame clones and misses some; the assay was immunoSEQ multiplex PCR. The data show some 160,000 clones, with roughly 85% seen just once and roughly 1.9% held by the top ten. The germline gives CDR1 SEHNR, CDR2 FQNEAQ (reference sequence). Trimming at V came to 5 bases and at J to 2 bases, leaving 11 bases not matched to a gene. The CDR3 consists of 16 residues. This clone was counted once. The rearrangement uses TRBV7-9 and TRBJ2-7, with 8 bases matching TRBD1. This receptor was taken from a woman of 80 years or more with acute or convalescent COVID-19. Material for sequencing was peripheral blood. The DNA of the CDR3 is TGTGCCAGCAGCCCAAGGACAGGGTCGGCAGCCTACGAGCAGTACTTC. Protein product: CASSPRTGSAAYEQYF.